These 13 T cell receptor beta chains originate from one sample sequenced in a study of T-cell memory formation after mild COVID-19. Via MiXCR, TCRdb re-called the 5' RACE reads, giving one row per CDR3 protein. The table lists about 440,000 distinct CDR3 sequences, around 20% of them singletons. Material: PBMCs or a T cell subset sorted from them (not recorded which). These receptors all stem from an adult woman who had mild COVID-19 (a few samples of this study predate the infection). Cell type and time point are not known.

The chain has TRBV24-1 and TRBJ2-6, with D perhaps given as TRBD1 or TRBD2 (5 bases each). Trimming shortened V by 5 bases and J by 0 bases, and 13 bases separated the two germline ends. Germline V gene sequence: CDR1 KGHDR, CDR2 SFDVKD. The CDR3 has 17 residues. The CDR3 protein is CATSARDLSSGANVLTF. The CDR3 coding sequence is TGTGCCACCAGTGCCCGGGACCTTAGCTCTGGGGCCAACGTCCTGACTTTC.

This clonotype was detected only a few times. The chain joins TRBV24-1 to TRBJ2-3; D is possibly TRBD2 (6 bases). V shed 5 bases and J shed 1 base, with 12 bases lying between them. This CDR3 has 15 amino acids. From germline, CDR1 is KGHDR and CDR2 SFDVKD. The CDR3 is CATSGGDSGTDTQYF. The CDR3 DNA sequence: TGTGCCACCAGTGGCGGGGATAGCGGCACAGATACGCAGTATTTT.

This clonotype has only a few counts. The CDR3 region is CSASRASGSYEQYF. The CDR3 DNA is TGCAGTGCTAGCCGGGCTAGCGGGAGTTACGAGCAGTACTTC. This chain joins TRBV20-1 and TRBJ2-7; 10 nucleotides agree with TRBD2. V shed 3 bases and J 4 bases; nucleotides not matched to a gene: 6. From germline, CDR1 is DFQATT and CDR2 SNEGSKA (reference sequence). The CDR3 runs 14 residues.

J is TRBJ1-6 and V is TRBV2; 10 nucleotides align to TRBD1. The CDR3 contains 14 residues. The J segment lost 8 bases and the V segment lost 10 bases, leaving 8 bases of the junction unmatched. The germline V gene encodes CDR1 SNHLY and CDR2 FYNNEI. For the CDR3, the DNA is TGTGCCATCAAAAGACAGGGGGCATATTCACCCCTCCACTTT. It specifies CAIKRQGAYSPLHF. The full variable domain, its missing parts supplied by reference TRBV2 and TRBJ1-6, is EPEVTQTPSHQVTQMGQEVILRCVPISNHLYFYWYRQILGQKVEFLVSFYNNEISEKSEIFDDQFSVERPDGSNFTLKIRSTKLEDSAMYFCAIKRQGAYSPLHFGNGTRLTVT.

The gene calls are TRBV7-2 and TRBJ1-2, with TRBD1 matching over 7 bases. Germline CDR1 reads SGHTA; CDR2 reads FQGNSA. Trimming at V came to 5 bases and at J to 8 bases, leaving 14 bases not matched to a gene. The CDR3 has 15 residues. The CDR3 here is CASSPGGQTMEGYTF. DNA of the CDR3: TGTGCCAGCAGCCCAGGGGGACAGACTATGGAGGGCTACACCTTC.

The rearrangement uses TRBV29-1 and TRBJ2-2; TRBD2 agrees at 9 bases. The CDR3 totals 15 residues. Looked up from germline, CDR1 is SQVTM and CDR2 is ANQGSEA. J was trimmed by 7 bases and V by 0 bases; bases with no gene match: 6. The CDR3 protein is CSVEDGGRGYGELFF. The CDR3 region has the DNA TGCAGCGTTGAAGACGGCGGGAGGGGGTACGGGGAGCTGTTTTTT.

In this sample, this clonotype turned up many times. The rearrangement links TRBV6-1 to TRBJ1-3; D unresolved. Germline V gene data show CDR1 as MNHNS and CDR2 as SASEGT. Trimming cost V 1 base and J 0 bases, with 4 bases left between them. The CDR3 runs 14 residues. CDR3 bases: TGTGCCAGCAGTGAAGGGAGCTCTGGAAACACCATATATTTT. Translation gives CASSEGSSGNTIYF.

This chain's CDR3 is CSAVVPGANVLTF. The CDR3 DNA reads TGCAGCGCTGTGGTCCCCGGGGCCAACGTCCTGACTTTC. This rearrangement joins TRBV29-1 to TRBJ2-6, with D unresolved. The CDR3 totals 13 residues. Trimming pared 7 bases from V and 4 bases from J, leaving 11 bases between. Germline V gene sequence: CDR1 SQVTM, CDR2 ANQGSEA. The whole variable domain, filled in from reference TRBV29-1 and TRBJ2-6, reads SAVISQKPSRDICQRGTSLTIQCQVDSQVTMMFWYRQQPGQSLTLIATANQGSEATYESGFVIDKFPISRPNLTFSTLTVSNMSPEDSSIYLCSAVVPGANVLTFGAGSRLTVL.

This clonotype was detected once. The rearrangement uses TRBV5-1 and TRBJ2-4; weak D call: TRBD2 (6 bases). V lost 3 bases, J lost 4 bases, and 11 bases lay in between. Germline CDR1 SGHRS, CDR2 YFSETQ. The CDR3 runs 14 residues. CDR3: CASSSGGGKNIQYF. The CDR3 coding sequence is TGCGCCAGCAGCTCTGGTGGGGGGAAAAACATTCAGTACTTC.

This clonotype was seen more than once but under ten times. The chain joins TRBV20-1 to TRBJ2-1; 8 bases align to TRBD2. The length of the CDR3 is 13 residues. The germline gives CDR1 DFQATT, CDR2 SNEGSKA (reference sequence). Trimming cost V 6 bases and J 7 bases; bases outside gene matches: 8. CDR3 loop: CSAPSGGGNEQFF. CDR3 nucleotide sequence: TGCAGTGCGCCCAGCGGGGGCGGGAATGAGCAGTTCTTC.

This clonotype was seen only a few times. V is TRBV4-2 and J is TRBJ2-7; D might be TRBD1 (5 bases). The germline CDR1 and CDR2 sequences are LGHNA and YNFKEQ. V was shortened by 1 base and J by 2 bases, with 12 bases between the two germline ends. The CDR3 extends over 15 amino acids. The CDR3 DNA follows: TGTGCCAGCAGCCAAGTCCAGGGTGGTCCCTACGAGCAGTACTTC. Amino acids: CASSQVQGGPYEQYF.

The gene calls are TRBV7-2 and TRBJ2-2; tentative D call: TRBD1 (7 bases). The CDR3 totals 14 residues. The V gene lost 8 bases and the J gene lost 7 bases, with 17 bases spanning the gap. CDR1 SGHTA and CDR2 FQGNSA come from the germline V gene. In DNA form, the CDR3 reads TGTGCCAGCGGAGGGGGCAATAAAGGCGGGGAGCTGTTTTTT. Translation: CASGGGNKGGELFF. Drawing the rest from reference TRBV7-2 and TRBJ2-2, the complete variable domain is GAGVSQSPSNKVTEKGKDVELRCDPISGHTALYWYRQSLGQGLEFLIYFQGNSAPDKSGLPSDRFSAERTGGSVSTLTIQRTQQEDSAVYLCASGGGNKGGELFFGEGSRLTVL.

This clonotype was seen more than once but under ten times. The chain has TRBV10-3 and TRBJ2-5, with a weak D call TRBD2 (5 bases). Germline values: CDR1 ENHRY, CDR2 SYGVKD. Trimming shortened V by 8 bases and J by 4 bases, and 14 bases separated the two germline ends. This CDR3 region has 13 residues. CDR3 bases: TGTGCCATCCGAACTCAAGGAGGAGAGACCCAGTACTTC. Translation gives CAIRTQGGETQYF.